These 9 T cell receptor beta chains were sequenced from one sample in a study of CD8+CD57+ T cells in acquired aplastic anemia. The sequenced patients had an expansion of CD8+CD57+ cells seen by flow cytometry. TCR beta VDJ combinations and CDR3 sequences were profiled from genomic DNA. TCRdb reprocessed the reads with MiXCR, giving one entry per CDR3 protein. The table shows 150,000 to 200,000 distinct CDR3 sequences, with approximately 44% occurring only once. The sequenced sample was sorted CD4+, CD8+, or CD8+CD57+ T cells (not recorded which) from PBMCs. The receptors stem from a human donor with aplastic anemia.

V is TRBV7-9 and J is TRBJ1-6, with D possibly matching TRBD1 (5 bases). This CDR3 has 14 residues. The germline V gene has CDR1 SEHNR and CDR2 FQNEAQ (reference sequence). With 5 bases removed from V and 10 bases from J, the gap between germline ends came to 15 bases. Here the CDR3 reads CASSTDSSKSPLHF. CDR3 DNA sequence: TGTGCCAGCAGCACCGACAGTTCTAAATCACCCCTCCACTTT.

This clonotype was picked up many times. The chain is built from TRBV4-3 and TRBJ2-7, with D perhaps TRBD1 or TRBD2 (5 bases each). Looked up from germline, CDR1 is LGHNA and CDR2 is YSLEER. Between the trimmed V and J ends, which lost 6 bases and 0 bases, there was a span of 6 bases. The CDR3 has 12 residues. DNA of the CDR3: TGCGCCAGCAGGAGGGGCTCCTACGAGCAGTACGTC. Protein sequence: CASRRGSYEQYV.

The CDR3 DNA sequence: TGTGCCAGCAGCCCTGGGTCCCCTGGCACAGATACGCAGTATTTT. Amino acids: CASSPGSPGTDTQYF. The genes are TRBV11-2 and TRBJ2-3; the D is unclear. V lost 5 bases, J lost 1 base, and 13 bases lay in between. The V gene's germline CDR1 is SGHAT and CDR2 FQNNGV. This CDR3 comprises 15 residues.

The chain recombines TRBV29-1 with TRBJ1-2; 8 bases fit TRBD1. CDR3 size: 15 residues. The V segment lost 1 base and the J segment 2 bases; nucleotides outside the gene matches: 6. From germline, CDR1 is SQVTM and CDR2 ANQGSEA. CDR3 in DNA: TGCAGCGTTGAAGGTCGGGACAGGAACAACTATGGCTACACCTTC. This codes for CSVEGRDRNNYGYTF.

Many counts were recorded for this clonotype. The rearrangement links TRBV12-3 or TRBV12-4 to TRBJ1-5, with TRBD1 matching 8 bases. With 4 bases clipped from V and 6 bases from J, the junction kept 8 bases outside the gene matches. The CDR3 covers 15 residues. The CDR3 reads CASSSDREGSQPQHF. The CDR3 DNA is TGTGCCAGCAGTTCGGACAGGGAAGGCAGTCAGCCCCAGCATTTT.

There are many counts of this clonotype. The chain employs TRBV19 and TRBJ1-6, with 9 bases identical to TRBD1. The germline V gene has CDR1 LNHDA and CDR2 SQIVND (reference sequence). After removal of 3 bases from V and 6 bases from J, the junction contained 9 bases not matched to a gene. The CDR3 consists of 17 residues. CDR3 coding DNA: TGTGCCAGTAGTATCCCCCCCCGGACAGGGGCTAATTCACCCCTCCACTTT. It codes for CASSIPPRTGANSPLHF.

The CDR3 spells CASSISSGTYNEQFF. CDR3 bases: TGTGCCAGTAGTATCTCTAGCGGGACCTACAATGAGCAGTTCTTC. The chain carries TRBV19 and TRBJ2-1, with 9 nucleotides matching TRBD2. The germline V gene encodes CDR1 LNHDA and CDR2 SQIVND (reference sequence). J lost 2 bases, V lost 3 bases, and 2 bases had no gene match. The CDR3 is made up of 15 amino acids.

V and J are TRBV20-1 and TRBJ2-7; 10 bases are a match to TRBD1. Trimming cost V 6 bases and J 5 bases; bases outside gene matches: 7. In germline, CDR1 is DFQATT, CDR2 SNEGSKA (reference sequence). CDR3 size: 13 residues. CDR3 residues: CSAKTGGKHEQYF. The CDR3 DNA is TGCAGTGCAAAGACAGGGGGCAAACACGAGCAGTACTTC.

This chain connects TRBV2 to TRBJ2-3, with D unclear. The CDR3 totals 12 residues. V shed 5 bases and J shed 4 bases, with 7 bases lying between them. Germline assignment: CDR1 SNHLY and CDR2 FYNNEI. The DNA for the CDR3 is TGTGCCAGCAGTTTCGGGCCAGATACGCAGTATTTT. Protein: CASSFGPDTQYF.